Listed below are T cell receptor beta chains from one sample, sequenced in a study of T cell responses to AZD1222 COVID-19 vaccine. The data were produced by immunoSEQ multiplex PCR, yet TCRdb's version contains in-frame clones alone and is incomplete. The sample shows approximately 200,000 clones, 88% of them seen only once. Sequenced material: peripheral blood, taken on day 0 of AZD1222 vaccination. The receptors stem from an adult in good health. The CDR3 runs from the conserved cysteine through the conserved F or W. Each record gives: V gene, D gene, J gene, clone size, CDR3 length, CDR3 protein, CDR3 DNA. A D gene is named only where the DNA matches it firmly. A row's size may be missing; if present it is once, few, many or a size class.

V: TRBV14
D: TRBD1
J: TRBJ1-2
size: -
length: 14
CDR3: CASSTGTGGFGYTF
DNA: TGTGCCAGCAGCACCGGGACAGGGGGATTTGGCTACACCTTC

V: TRBV13
D: -
J: TRBJ2-1
size: -
length: 14
CDR3: CASSSARDGGEQFF
DNA: TGTGCCAGCAGCTCAGCCAGGGACGGTGGTGAGCAGTTCTTC

V: TRBV6-5
D: -
J: TRBJ1-1
size: -
length: 15
CDR3: CASSYSAGLSTEAFF
DNA: TGTGCCAGCAGTTACTCGGCCGGGTTGAGCACTGAAGCTTTCTTT

V: TRBV30
D: TRBD1
J: TRBJ2-7
size: -
length: 16
CDR3: CAWGVGTVRPSYEQYF
DNA: TGTGCCTGGGGAGTCGGGACAGTGAGGCCCTCCTACGAGCAGTACTTC

V: TRBV7-8
D: -
J: TRBJ1-1
size: -
length: 14
CDR3: CASSLTRANTEAFF
DNA: TGTGCCAGCAGCTTAACCCGGGCCAACACTGAAGCTTTCTTT

V: TRBV7-3
D: -
J: TRBJ1-5
size: -
length: 13
CDR3: CASSLDGNQPQHF
DNA: TGTGCCAGCAGCTTAGACGGGAATCAGCCCCAGCATTTT

V: TRBV14
D: -
J: TRBJ2-5
size: -
length: 15
CDR3: CASSQDGTSKVTQYF
DNA: TGTGCCAGCAGCCAAGATGGGACTTCTAAAGTAACCCAGTACTTC

V: TRBV3-1/TRBV3-2
D: -
J: TRBJ1-6
size: -
length: 13
CDR3: CASSQGIPDPLHF
DNA: TGTGCCAGCAGCCAAGGAATCCCGGACCCCCTCCACTTT

V: TRBV4-3
D: TRBD1
J: TRBJ1-2
size: -
length: 17
CDR3: CASSQVSRGAGGRGYTF
DNA: TGCGCCAGCAGCCAAGTTAGTCGAGGGGCAGGGGGAAGGGGCTACACCTTC

V: TRBV6-4
D: TRBD1
J: TRBJ2-3
size: -
length: 14
CDR3: CASSDGQGADTQYF
DNA: TGTGCCAGCAGTGACGGGCAGGGGGCAGATACGCAGTATTTT

V: TRBV25-1
D: -
J: TRBJ1-6
size: -
length: 14
CDR3: CASSWGILNSPLHF
DNA: TGTGCCAGCAGTTGGGGTATTCTTAATTCACCCCTCCACTTT

V: TRBV11-2
D: -
J: TRBJ1-2
size: -
length: 14
CDR3: CASSLEGAGYGYTF
DNA: TGTGCCAGCAGCTTAGAGGGGGCGGGCTATGGCTACACCTTC

V: TRBV9
D: -
J: TRBJ2-7
size: -
length: 13
CDR3: CASSGGLGYEQYF
DNA: TGTGCCAGCAGCGGGGGGCTGGGCTACGAGCAGTACTTC

V: TRBV5-6
D: -
J: TRBJ2-3
size: many
length: 16
CDR3: CASSLLPRLYTDTQYF
DNA: TGTGCCAGCAGCCTACTACCAAGATTGTACACAGATACGCAGTATTTT

V: TRBV7-9
D: TRBD2
J: TRBJ2-2
size: -
length: 17
CDR3: CASSSSGLAALGRELFF
DNA: TGTGCCAGCAGCTCCTCCGGACTAGCGGCCCTTGGAAGGGAGCTGTTTTTT

V: TRBV7-9
D: -
J: TRBJ2-5
size: -
length: 15
CDR3: CASSLAAMVEETQYF
DNA: TGTGCCAGCAGCTTAGCGGCGATGGTCGAAGAGACCCAGTACTTC

V: TRBV6-2/TRBV6-3
D: TRBD1
J: TRBJ2-7
size: -
length: 16
CDR3: CASSYFRGTGNDEQYF
DNA: TGTGCCAGCAGTTACTTTCGCGGGACAGGGAACGACGAGCAGTACTTC

V: TRBV19
D: TRBD1
J: TRBJ1-5
size: -
length: 17
CDR3: CASSMRGQTYSNQPQHF
DNA: TGTGCCAGTAGTATGAGGGGACAGACTTATAGCAATCAGCCCCAGCATTTT

V: TRBV11-1
D: TRBD1
J: TRBJ2-5
size: -
length: 15
CDR3: CASSFLQGGGETQYF
DNA: TGTGCCAGCAGCTTCCTACAGGGGGGAGGAGAGACCCAGTACTTC

V: TRBV21-1
D: -
J: TRBJ2-2
size: -
length: 15
CDR3: CASSKWVGNTGELFF
DNA: TGTGCCAGCAGCAAATGGGTAGGTAACACCGGGGAGCTGTTTTTT

V: TRBV5-4
D: -
J: TRBJ2-2
size: -
length: 15
CDR3: CASSTGHTNTGELFF
DNA: TGTGCCAGCAGCACGGGACATACGAACACCGGGGAGCTGTTTTTT

V: TRBV7-2
D: -
J: TRBJ2-5
size: -
length: 14
CDR3: CASSSRGRQETQYF
DNA: TGTGCCAGCAGCTCTCGGGGCCGCCAAGAGACCCAGTACTTC

V: TRBV4-1
D: -
J: TRBJ2-5
size: -
length: 16
CDR3: CASSKFSAEGQETQYF
DNA: TGCGCCAGCAGTAAATTTAGCGCCGAGGGGCAAGAGACCCAGTACTTC

V: TRBV5-4
D: -
J: TRBJ2-3
size: -
length: 13
CDR3: CASSHQGTDTQYF
DNA: TGTGCCAGCAGCCATCAGGGAACAGATACGCAGTATTTT

V: TRBV4-1
D: TRBD2
J: TRBJ2-5
size: -
length: 17
CDR3: CASSSRTSGKYQETQYF
DNA: TGCGCCAGCAGCTCACGGACTAGCGGAAAATACCAAGAGACCCAGTACTTC

V: TRBV4-1
D: TRBD2
J: TRBJ2-7
size: -
length: 15
CDR3: CASRPGTSGIYEQYF
DNA: TGCGCCAGCAGACCCGGGACTAGCGGGATATACGAGCAGTACTTC

V: TRBV2
D: -
J: TRBJ1-1
size: -
length: 12
CDR3: CASSQGNTEAFF
DNA: TGTGCCAGCAGTCAGGGGAACACTGAAGCTTTCTTT

V: TRBV6-2/TRBV6-3
D: -
J: TRBJ2-2
size: -
length: 15
CDR3: CASRYQGAVSGELFF
DNA: TGTGCCAGCAGATACCAAGGGGCCGTGAGCGGGGAGCTGTTTTTT

V: TRBV5-6
D: -
J: TRBJ1-4
size: -
length: 15
CDR3: CASSFLGAQYEKLFF
DNA: TGTGCCAGCAGCTTTTTGGGGGCGCAATATGAAAAACTGTTTTTT

V: TRBV19
D: -
J: TRBJ1-1
size: -
length: 14
CDR3: CASSILAPNTEAFF
DNA: TGTGCCAGTAGTATCCTAGCGCCGAACACTGAAGCTTTCTTT

V: TRBV27
D: TRBD1
J: TRBJ1-2
size: -
length: 15
CDR3: CASMPLGQGEYGYTF
DNA: TGTGCCAGCATGCCACTTGGACAGGGGGAGTATGGCTACACCTTC

V: TRBV5-6
D: -
J: TRBJ1-2
size: -
length: 13
CDR3: CASSKGREEGYTF
DNA: TGTGCCAGCAGCAAAGGGAGGGAGGAGGGCTACACCTTC

V: TRBV30
D: -
J: TRBJ2-5
size: -
length: 14
CDR3: CACTPSGNGETQYF
DNA: TGTGCCTGTACCCCTTCAGGGAATGGGGAGACCCAGTACTTC

V: TRBV6-5
D: TRBD2
J: TRBJ2-2
size: few
length: 14
CDR3: CATRSGGDTGELFF
DNA: TGTGCCACCCGAAGCGGGGGGGACACCGGGGAGCTGTTTTTT

V: TRBV19
D: -
J: TRBJ2-1
size: -
length: 13
CDR3: CASSISNLGEQFF
DNA: TGTGCCAGTAGTATCTCCAACCTAGGTGAGCAGTTCTTC

V: TRBV12-3/TRBV12-4
D: -
J: TRBJ1-1
size: -
length: 11
CDR3: CASSRQPLAFF
DNA: TGTGCCAGCAGTCGGCAGCCTTTGGCTTTCTTT

V: TRBV5-5
D: -
J: TRBJ2-2
size: -
length: 16
CDR3: CASSSTGGVVTGELFF
DNA: TGTGCCAGCAGCTCGACAGGAGGAGTCGTTACCGGGGAGCTGTTTTTT

V: TRBV5-1
D: -
J: TRBJ2-2
size: -
length: 16
CDR3: CASSLDGGKNTGELFF
DNA: TGCGCCAGCAGCTTGGATGGGGGAAAGAACACCGGGGAGCTGTTTTTT